The 18 T cell receptor beta chains reported below all come from one sample, sequenced in a study of blood T cell repertoires in COVID-19 (dated by TCRdb to 2018 to 2021). The method was the immunoSEQ multiplex PCR assay. TCRdb's version of the immuneACCESS table is confined to in-frame rearrangements and falls short of the full clone set. An unresolved V gene accounts for under half of the shortfall where checked; the remainder is of unknown origin. Present in this sample are 160,000 or so clones, about 87% of which were seen just once. About 9.3% of the sample rests with the top ten. Source material: peripheral blood. The source is a woman in her seventies with COVID-19, enrolled during active disease.

This clone has a handful of counts. The rearrangement joins TRBV10-3 to TRBJ1-1, with TRBD1 matching over 8 bases. This CDR3 has 14 residues. V trimming: 6 bases; J trimming: 1 base; junction bases outside the gene matches: 4. CDR1 is ENHRY and CDR2 is SYGVKD in the germline V gene. CDR3 amino acids: CAIRIGQGNTEAFF. The CDR3 DNA reads TGTGCCATCAGAATAGGACAGGGGAACACTGAAGCTTTCTTT.

The chain recombines TRBV11-2 with TRBJ1-1; perhaps TRBD1 as D (6 bases). CDR1 is SGHAT and CDR2 is FQNNGV in the germline V gene. The CDR3 runs 14 residues. The ends were cut back, 5 bases at V and 4 bases at J, with 14 bases in the middle. The CDR3, as DNA: TGTGCCAGCAGCCTCCACCGACAGGTCACTGAAGCTTTCTTT. Its protein product is CASSLHRQVTEAFF.

The DNA of the CDR3 is TGTGCCAGCAGTGAACGTCGCAGGGCTGGAAACACCATATATTTT. It codes for CASSERRRAGNTIYF. The gene calls are TRBV6-1 and TRBJ1-3; possible D gene TRBD1, 5 bases. Trimming pared 2 bases from V and 2 bases from J, leaving 10 bases between. The CDR3 has 15 residues. Germline CDR1 MNHNS, CDR2 SASEGT.

J is TRBJ2-2 and V is TRBV7-2; maybe TRBD2 (6 bases). CDR1 SGHTA and CDR2 FQGNSA come from the germline V gene. The V end lost 5 bases, the J end lost 5 bases, and 18 bases lay between the germline ends. There are 16 residues in the CDR3. The CDR3 region has the DNA TGTGCCAGCAGCCAAGGGCGGGGCCGAGGAACCGGGGAGCTGTTTTTT. Translated, it gives CASSQGRGRGTGELFF.

The rearrangement joins TRBV7-8 to TRBJ2-1, with 9 bases aligning to TRBD2. Germline V gives CDR1 SGHVS, CDR2 FQNEAQ. The V gene end was trimmed by 1 base and the J gene end by 7 bases; junction bases not matched to a gene: 8. This CDR3 is built from 16 residues. The CDR3 loop reads CASSLVALAGYNEQFF. The CDR3 DNA sequence: TGTGCCAGCAGCTTAGTGGCACTAGCGGGCTATAATGAGCAGTTCTTC. The variable domain in full, with the rest retrieved from reference TRBV7-8 and TRBJ2-1, is GAGVSQSPRYKVAKRGQDVALRCDPISGHVSLFWYQQALGQGPEFLTYFQNEAQLDKSGLPSDRFFAERPEGSVSTLKIQRTQQEDSAVYLCASSLVALAGYNEQFFGPGTRLTVL.

The chain has TRBV10-3 and TRBJ2-7; TRBD1 is a possible D gene (5 bases). The CDR3 has 13 amino acids. Germline-derived CDR1 and CDR2 are ENHRY and SYGVKD. V lost 3 bases, J lost 6 bases, and 12 bases lay in between. DNA of the CDR3: TGTGCCATCAGTGATATAACAGGTCGCGAGCAGTACTTC. This translates into CAISDITGREQYF.

The rearrangement uses TRBV2 and TRBJ2-5; 7 bases line up with TRBD2. The CDR3 is 14 amino acids. Germline V CDR1 and CDR2: SNHLY, FYNNEI. V lost 5 bases and J lost 1; bases outside the gene matches: 4. The CDR3 here is CASSPGTTQETQYF. The CDR3, as DNA: TGTGCCAGCAGTCCTGGGACTACCCAAGAGACCCAGTACTTC.

The J gene is TRBJ1-5, the V gene TRBV28; 9 bases are shared with TRBD1. Trimming took 2 bases from V and 4 from J; bases not matched to a gene: 6. The germline V gene encodes CDR1 MDHEN and CDR2 SYDVKM. The CDR3 consists of 16 residues. CDR3 residues: CASSLRTGVRNQPQHF. In DNA form, the CDR3 reads TGTGCCAGCAGTTTAAGGACAGGGGTGAGGAATCAGCCCCAGCATTTT.

The rearrangement joins TRBV27 to TRBJ1-2; 10 bases match TRBD1. The V gene end was trimmed by 1 base and the J gene end by 6 bases; junction bases not matched to a gene: 2. Per the germline V gene, CDR1 is MNHEY and CDR2 is SMNVEV (reference sequence). There are 14 residues in the CDR3. In nucleotides, the CDR3 is TGTGCCAGCAGTTTATGGGACAGGGGCCATGGCTACACCTTC. Protein: CASSLWDRGHGYTF.

CDR3 loop: CASNQRGTEAFF. The DNA of the CDR3 is TGTGCCAGCAACCAGCGGGGGACTGAAGCTTTCTTT. The chain has TRBV12-3 or TRBV12-4 and TRBJ1-1, with TRBD1 as a possible D gene (5 bases). Trimming removed 7 bases from V and 5 bases from J, with 11 bases in between. The CDR3 is made up of 12 amino acids.

This clone was detected only a few times. The rearrangement joins TRBV30 to TRBJ2-2; perhaps TRBD2 as D (6 bases). This CDR3 has 14 residues. Germline CDR1 reads GTSNPN; CDR2 reads SVGIG (reference sequence). Trimming left V 2 bases short and J 1 base short, with 8 bases between. The CDR3 loop reads CAWSSRGNTGELFF. As DNA, the CDR3 is TGTGCCTGGAGTTCGCGGGGGAACACCGGGGAGCTGTTTTTT. The full variable domain, completed using reference TRBV30 and TRBJ2-2, is SQTIHQWPATLVQPVGSPLSLECTVEGTSNPNLYWYRQAAGRGLQLLFYSVGIGQISSEVPQNLSASRPQDRQFILSSKKLLLSDSGFYLCAWSSRGNTGELFFGEGSRLTVL.

V and J are TRBV25-1 and TRBJ1-4; D possibly corresponds to TRBD1 (6 bases). The CDR3 extends over 15 amino acids. The germline CDR1 and CDR2 sequences are MGHDK and SYGVNS. Trimming left V 4 bases short and J 8 bases short, with 17 bases between. The CDR3 coding sequence is TGTGCCAGCAGTGCGGAGGCAGGGGTTGTGGAAAAACTGTTTTTT. Amino acids: CASSAEAGVVEKLFF.

V and J are TRBV11-2 and TRBJ1-4; maybe TRBD1 (5 bases). The length of the CDR3 is 15 residues. Between the trimmed V and J ends, which lost 4 bases and 7 bases, there was a span of 16 bases. Germline assignment: CDR1 SGHAT and CDR2 FQNNGV. This CDR3 reads CASSSGLGGGEKLFF. The CDR3 nucleotides read TGTGCCAGCAGCTCGGGACTCGGGGGTGGTGAAAAACTGTTTTTT.

The V gene is TRBV19, the J gene TRBJ1-2; 12 bases are shared with TRBD1. Germline V gene lookup returns CDR1 LNHDA and CDR2 SQIVND (reference sequence). V dropped 6 bases and J dropped 8; count of bases not matched to a gene: 4. CDR3 length: 13 residues. In DNA form, the CDR3 reads TGTGCCAGTAGGCCCGGGACAGGGGGCGGCTACACCTTC. Amino acid sequence: CASRPGTGGGYTF.

This clone was seen once. The V call is TRBV28, the J call TRBJ1-5; 7 bases are shared with TRBD1. After removal of 2 bases from V and 6 bases from J, the junction contained 1 base not matched to a gene. Germline V gene sequence: CDR1 MDHEN, CDR2 SYDVKM. The CDR3 loop spans 13 amino acids. The CDR3 here is CASSLAGGQPQHF. The CDR3 bases are TGTGCCAGCAGTTTAGCAGGGGGTCAGCCCCAGCATTTT.

This chain uses TRBV5-1 with TRBJ2-3, with D possibly matching TRBD2 (6 bases). With 0 bases removed from V and 0 bases from J, the gap between germline ends came to 17 bases. This CDR3 comprises 18 residues. The germline V gene has CDR1 SGHRS and CDR2 YFSETQ. CDR3 protein: CASSLEASVPISTDTQYF. The CDR3 bases are TGCGCCAGCAGCTTGGAGGCTAGCGTGCCAATCAGCACAGATACGCAGTATTTT.

The gene calls are TRBV5-6 and TRBJ2-5, with 9 bases lining up with TRBD1. Losses at the gene ends were 4 bases for V and 5 bases for J; bases not matched to a gene: 6. Germline V gives CDR1 SGHDT, CDR2 YYEEEE. The CDR3 extends over 14 amino acids. Here the CDR3 reads CASSRDRVGETQYF. DNA of the CDR3: TGTGCCAGCAGCCGGGACAGGGTGGGCGAGACCCAGTACTTC.

This clone has only one observation. V is TRBV5-1 and J is TRBJ1-2; the D is unclear. Trimming took off 3 bases at V and 4 bases at J, with 16 bases between the two ends. Germline CDR1 is SGHRS and CDR2 is YFSETQ. This CDR3 contains 15 residues. CDR3 sequence: CASSSSGGMGYGYTF. CDR3 sequence (DNA): TGCGCCAGCAGCTCCTCGGGAGGGATGGGCTATGGCTACACCTTC.